This is a list of T cell receptor beta chains from one sample in a study of a mutant IDH1 vaccine in newly diagnosed glioma. Assay: immunoSEQ multiplex PCR; the TCRdb copy retains only in-frame clones and omits some. This repertoire shows 20,000 to 25,000 clones, roughly 82% found once; its top ten account for roughly an eighth. Their antigens remain unidentified. This material consisted of PBMCs, taken from a glioma patient whose treatment included an IDH1 peptide vaccine. The receptor source for this set is a man younger than 40 with glioma. Both conserved end residues are part of each CDR3. D genes are given only for firm matches. Only some rows state a clone size, as once, few, many or a class for expanded clones.

D gene: NA; clone size: NA; J gene: TRBJ1-1; V gene: TRBV5-1; CDR3 protein: CASSLESGRRIEAFF; CDR3 DNA: TGCGCCAGCAGCTTGGAGTCCGGTCGGCGCATTGAAGCTTTCTTT
D gene: NA; clone size: few; J gene: TRBJ1-2; V gene: TRBV6-5; CDR3 protein: CASSPKGRAGYTF; CDR3 DNA: TGTGCCAGCAGTCCAAAGGGCAGGGCTGGCTACACCTTC
D gene: TRBD2; clone size: NA; J gene: TRBJ2-1; V gene: TRBV5-1; CDR3 protein: CASSLEGGGYNEQFF; CDR3 DNA: TGCGCCAGCAGCTTGGAAGGCGGGGGGTACAATGAGCAGTTCTTC
D gene: TRBD2; clone size: NA; J gene: TRBJ2-7; V gene: TRBV11-2; CDR3 protein: CASSLRTSGISFYEQYF; CDR3 DNA: TGTGCCAGCAGCCTCCGGACTAGCGGGATATCGTTCTACGAGCAGTACTTC
D gene: NA; clone size: NA; J gene: TRBJ1-2; V gene: TRBV7-9; CDR3 protein: CASSLSSGHTNYGYTF; CDR3 DNA: TGTGCCAGCAGCCTATCTTCGGGACATACTAACTATGGCTACACCTTC
D gene: TRBD1; clone size: NA; J gene: TRBJ1-2; V gene: TRBV12-5; CDR3 protein: CASGLVEAGGIGYTF; CDR3 DNA: TGTGCTAGTGGTTTGGTAGAGGCAGGGGGCATTGGCTACACCTTC
D gene: NA; clone size: NA; J gene: TRBJ2-7; V gene: TRBV7-9; CDR3 protein: CASSPGRAPYEQYF; CDR3 DNA: TGTGCCAGCAGCCCCGGCAGGGCGCCCTACGAGCAGTACTTC
D gene: NA; clone size: NA; J gene: TRBJ2-3; V gene: TRBV6-5; CDR3 protein: CASAIGDTQYF; CDR3 DNA: TGTGCCAGCGCAATAGGGGATACGCAGTATTTT
D gene: NA; clone size: NA; J gene: TRBJ2-5; V gene: TRBV5-5; CDR3 protein: CASSLGAGAGETQYF; CDR3 DNA: TGTGCCAGCAGCTTGGGGGCAGGGGCAGGAGAGACCCAGTACTTC
D gene: NA; clone size: NA; J gene: TRBJ2-1; V gene: TRBV6-1; CDR3 protein: CASRWGSAYNEQFF; CDR3 DNA: TGTGCCAGCAGGTGGGGGTCAGCCTACAATGAGCAGTTCTTC
D gene: TRBD1; clone size: NA; J gene: TRBJ2-7; V gene: TRBV5-1; CDR3 protein: CASSSGQGSSEQYF; CDR3 DNA: TGCGCCAGCAGCTCTGGACAGGGGAGCTCCGAGCAGTACTTC
D gene: NA; clone size: few; J gene: TRBJ2-3; V gene: TRBV20-1; CDR3 protein: CSATLRDTQYF; CDR3 DNA: TGCAGTGCCACCCTGAGGGATACGCAGTATTTT
D gene: NA; clone size: NA; J gene: TRBJ1-2; V gene: TRBV6-1; CDR3 protein: CASSWTDYGYTF; CDR3 DNA: TGTGCCAGCAGCTGGACGGACTATGGCTACACCTTC
D gene: TRBD1; clone size: once; J gene: TRBJ1-5; V gene: TRBV10-2; CDR3 protein: CASSESTDRGGQPQHF; CDR3 DNA: TGCGCCAGCAGTGAGTCGACCGACAGGGGCGGTCAGCCCCAGCATTTT
D gene: TRBD1; clone size: NA; J gene: TRBJ2-7; V gene: TRBV4-1; CDR3 protein: CASSQEGQVSYEQYF; CDR3 DNA: TGCGCCAGCAGCCAAGAGGGACAGGTCTCCTACGAGCAGTACTTC
D gene: TRBD1; clone size: NA; J gene: TRBJ1-2; V gene: TRBV7-9; CDR3 protein: CASSPWTGEGGYTF; CDR3 DNA: TGTGCCAGCAGCCCATGGACAGGGGAGGGTGGCTACACCTTC
D gene: TRBD1; clone size: NA; J gene: TRBJ1-2; V gene: TRBV10-3; CDR3 protein: CATPSKDRKEANYGYTF; CDR3 DNA: TGTGCCACCCCTTCTAAGGACAGGAAAGAAGCTAACTATGGCTACACCTTC
D gene: NA; clone size: few; J gene: TRBJ1-1; V gene: TRBV19; CDR3 protein: CASSMEPGTNTEAFF; CDR3 DNA: TGTGCCAGTAGTATGGAACCAGGCACGAACACTGAAGCTTTCTTT
D gene: NA; clone size: NA; J gene: TRBJ1-5; V gene: TRBV5-1; CDR3 protein: CASSLVSGYQPQHF; CDR3 DNA: TGCGCCAGCAGCTTGGTTTCAGGGTATCAGCCCCAGCATTTT
D gene: TRBD1; clone size: NA; J gene: TRBJ1-2; V gene: TRBV7-2; CDR3 protein: CASSLLGTGYYGYTF; CDR3 DNA: TGTGCCAGCAGCCTACTAGGGACAGGATACTATGGCTACACCTTC
D gene: NA; clone size: NA; J gene: TRBJ2-7; V gene: TRBV18; CDR3 protein: CASSQGHSYEQYF; CDR3 DNA: TGTGCCAGCTCGCAGGGACACAGCTACGAGCAGTACTTC
D gene: TRBD1; clone size: NA; J gene: TRBJ1-5; V gene: TRBV7-9; CDR3 protein: CASSLGPAGGQPQHF; CDR3 DNA: TGTGCCAGCAGCTTAGGTCCGGCAGGGGGTCAGCCCCAGCATTTT
D gene: TRBD1; clone size: NA; J gene: TRBJ1-2; V gene: TRBV11-2; CDR3 protein: CASSLGQDNYGYTF; CDR3 DNA: TGTGCCAGCAGTCTCGGACAGGATAACTATGGCTACACCTTC
D gene: NA; clone size: NA; J gene: TRBJ1-5; V gene: TRBV2; CDR3 protein: CASSEVGGFQPQHF; CDR3 DNA: TGTGCCAGCAGTGAAGTGGGAGGTTTTCAGCCCCAGCATTTT
D gene: TRBD1; clone size: few; J gene: TRBJ2-3; V gene: TRBV18; CDR3 protein: CASSSIPGTGGTDTQYF; CDR3 DNA: TGTGCCAGCTCATCGATACCCGGGACAGGAGGCACAGATACGCAGTATTTT
D gene: NA; clone size: NA; J gene: TRBJ2-5; V gene: TRBV12-2; CDR3 protein: CASRASRTQYF; CDR3 DNA: TGTGCAAGTCGCGCCAGCCGAACCCAGTACTTC
D gene: TRBD2; clone size: once; J gene: TRBJ2-1; V gene: TRBV27; CDR3 protein: CACHRTSGYNEQFF; CDR3 DNA: TGTGCCTGCCACCGGACTAGCGGTTACAATGAGCAGTTCTTC
D gene: TRBD1; clone size: NA; J gene: TRBJ2-7; V gene: TRBV28; CDR3 protein: CASRTGQYEQYF; CDR3 DNA: TGTGCCAGCAGGACAGGGCAGTACGAGCAGTACTTC
D gene: NA; clone size: NA; J gene: TRBJ1-2; V gene: TRBV7-2; CDR3 protein: CASTPGGNYGYTF; CDR3 DNA: TGTGCCAGCACCCCCGGGGGTAACTATGGCTACACCTTC
D gene: NA; clone size: NA; J gene: TRBJ2-1; V gene: TRBV29-1; CDR3 protein: CSALTVSYNEQFF; CDR3 DNA: TGCAGCGCCCTGACAGTCTCCTACAATGAGCAGTTCTTC
D gene: NA; clone size: NA; J gene: TRBJ2-2; V gene: TRBV4-1; CDR3 protein: CASSQGLGATGELFF; CDR3 DNA: TGCGCCAGCAGCCAAGGACTGGGGGCCACCGGGGAGCTGTTTTTT
D gene: NA; clone size: NA; J gene: TRBJ1-2; V gene: TRBV29-1; CDR3 protein: CSVDRVNRVAPDYGYTF; CDR3 DNA: TGCAGCGTTGATAGGGTTAACAGGGTAGCCCCAGACTATGGCTACACCTTC
D gene: NA; clone size: NA; J gene: TRBJ2-7; V gene: TRBV7-8; CDR3 protein: CASSLDGTGLGEQYF; CDR3 DNA: TGTGCCAGCAGCTTAGACGGGACTGGGCTAGGCGAGCAGTACTTC